These 11 T cell receptor beta chains share one sample of origin, sequenced in a study of CD8+CD57+ T cells in acquired aplastic anemia. Genomic DNA templated the TCR beta VDJ and CDR3 profiling. MiXCR, run by TCRdb on the reads, gives a single entry per CDR3 protein. Altogether some 180,000 distinct CDR3 sequences are present, 48% being singletons, with the ten largest covering 10% to 15%. The patients chosen for sequencing had shown expansion of CD8+CD57+ cells (detected by flow cytometry). Sequenced input: sorted CD4+, CD8+, or CD8+CD57+ T cells (not recorded which) from PBMCs. Receptors originate from a human donor with aplastic anemia.

This sequence joins TRBV7-3 and TRBJ1-2, with TRBD1 as a possible D gene (6 bases). CDR1 SGHTA and CDR2 FQGTGA come from the germline V gene. V gave up 5 bases and J gave up 7 bases, with 20 bases separating them. The CDR3 runs to 15 residues. The CDR3 loop is CASSPPGAGTSGYTF. The CDR3 bases are TGTGCCAGCAGCCCCCCGGGGGCAGGGACAAGTGGCTACACCTTC.

This clonotype occurred once. The rearrangement joins TRBV11-1 to TRBJ2-3, with a tentative D call TRBD1 (6 bases). V was clipped by 5 bases and J by 2 bases, with 20 bases between them. CDR1 and CDR2 (germline): SGHAT, FQDESV (reference sequence). There are 17 residues in the CDR3. CDR3 in DNA: TGTGCCAGCAGCCCGAATCCACAGGACAGCTCCACAGATACGCAGTATTTT. Translated, it gives CASSPNPQDSSTDTQYF. The whole variable domain, filled in from reference TRBV11-1 and TRBJ2-3, reads EAEVAQSPRYKITEKSQAVAFWCDPISGHATLYWYRQILGQGPELLVQFQDESVVDDSQLPKDRFSAERLKGVDSTLKIQPAELGDSAMYLCASSPNPQDSSTDTQYFGPGTRLTVL.

The chain has TRBV29-1 and TRBJ2-1; 8 nucleotides match TRBD1. J was trimmed by 4 bases and V by 7 bases; bases with no gene match: 6. The germline V gene encodes CDR1 SQVTM and CDR2 ANQGSEA. The CDR3 totals 13 residues. CDR3 loop: CSGGTGQYNEQFF. The CDR3 DNA is TGCAGCGGCGGGACAGGACAATACAATGAGCAGTTCTTC.

The chain uses TRBV14 and TRBJ2-7, with 7 bases fitting TRBD1. In germline, CDR1 is SGHDN, CDR2 FVKESK. Germline trimming cut 1 base from V and 7 bases from J; bases unmatched to any gene: 7. This CDR3 region has 14 residues. CDR3 coding DNA: TGTGCCAGCAGCCAAGTGAGGGGGCGGCGGGAGCAGTACTTC. It translates to CASSQVRGRREQYF.

This clonotype was detected many times. The gene calls are TRBV5-1 and TRBJ2-5, with a possible D match to TRBD1 (5 bases). Trimming took 0 bases from V and 3 from J, leaving 9 bases between them. This CDR3 comprises 14 residues. CDR1 is SGHRS and CDR2 is YFSETQ in the germline V gene. This CDR3 is CASSLGPTEETQYF. In DNA, the CDR3 is TGCGCCAGCAGCTTGGGCCCGACAGAAGAGACCCAGTACTTC.

This clonotype occurred once. The chain uses TRBV20-1 and TRBJ2-3; D is unclear. V was pared by 3 bases and J by 3 bases, with 10 bases between. Looked up from germline, CDR1 is DFQATT and CDR2 is SNEGSKA (reference sequence). The CDR3 extends over 13 amino acids. The CDR3 bases are TGCAGTGCTAGTCCCCAGGTTACAGATACGCAGTATTTT. This translates into CSASPQVTDTQYF.

This clonotype was observed a handful of times. The V and J genes are TRBV2 and TRBJ1-5, with 7 bases lining up with TRBD1. The CDR3 consists of 14 residues. Germline-derived CDR1 and CDR2 are SNHLY and FYNNEI. V dropped 4 bases and J dropped 5; count of bases not matched to a gene: 5. In DNA, the CDR3 is TGTGCCAGCAGTGGACAGGGTGGGGATCAGCCCCAGCATTTT. The encoded protein is CASSGQGGDQPQHF.

This chain links TRBV2 with TRBJ2-1, with D perhaps TRBD1 or TRBD2 (8 bases each). Trimming shortened V by 7 bases and J by 1 base, and 14 bases separated the two germline ends. The CDR3 is 15 residues long. The V gene's germline CDR1 is SNHLY and CDR2 FYNNEI. CDR3 loop: CASNGRDRSYNEQFF. The CDR3 DNA reads as TGTGCCAGCAACGGGAGGGACAGGTCCTACAATGAGCAGTTCTTC.

The chain has TRBV9 and TRBJ1-5; D is unclear. CDR1 and CDR2 from the germline V gene are SGDLS and YYNGEE. The CDR3 has 12 residues. Between the trimmed V and J ends, which lost 4 bases and 8 bases, there was a span of 10 bases. CDR3 in DNA: TGTGCCAGCAGCTCCCCGAGGGAGCCCCAGCATTTT. The encoded protein is CASSSPREPQHF.

Note on this clonotype: This CDR3 fails to terminate in the conserved phenylalanine or tryptophan, so it likely reflects a read error. The chain recombines TRBV24-1 with TRBJ2-3, with D uncertain. V shed 9 bases and J shed 6 bases, with 9 bases lying between them. The germline V gene encodes CDR1 KGHDR and CDR2 SFDVKD. This CDR3 has 11 amino acids. The CDR3 is CATSAADTQYS. The CDR3 coding sequence is TGTGCCACCTCCGCTGCGGATACGCAGTATTCT.

The rearrangement uses TRBV29-1 and TRBJ2-1, with D possibly matching TRBD2 (5 bases). In germline, CDR1 is SQVTM, CDR2 ANQGSEA. The CDR3 spans 14 residues. V was clipped by 4 bases and J by 6 bases, with 16 bases between them. The CDR3 region has the DNA TGCAGCGTTGTACTCGGGAACTTGGGCAATGAGCAGTTCTTC. The encoded protein is CSVVLGNLGNEQFF.